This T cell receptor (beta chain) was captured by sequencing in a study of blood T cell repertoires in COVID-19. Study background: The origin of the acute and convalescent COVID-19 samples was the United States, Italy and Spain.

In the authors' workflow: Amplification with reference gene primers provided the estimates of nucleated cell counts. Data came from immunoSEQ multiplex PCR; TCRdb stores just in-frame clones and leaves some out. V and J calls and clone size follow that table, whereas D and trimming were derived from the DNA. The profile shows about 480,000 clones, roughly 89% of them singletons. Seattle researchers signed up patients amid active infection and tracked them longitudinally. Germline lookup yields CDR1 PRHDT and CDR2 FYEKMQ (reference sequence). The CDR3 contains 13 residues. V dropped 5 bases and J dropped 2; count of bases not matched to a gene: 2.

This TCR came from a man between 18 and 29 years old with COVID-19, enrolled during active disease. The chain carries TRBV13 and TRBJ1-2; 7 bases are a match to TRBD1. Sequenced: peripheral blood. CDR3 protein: CASSRDRNYGYTF. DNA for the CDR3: TGTGCCAGCAGCCGGGACAGAAACTATGGCTACACCTTC.